The entry that follows covers one T cell receptor (beta chain) sequence. The PCR was carried out with 60 Vbeta primers and 13 Jbeta primers. Sequencing used immunoSEQ multiplex PCR; TCRdb keeps in-frame clones, though not all of them. The sample lists more than 95,000 clones; roughly four fifths were seen once. This entry comes from a study of cytomegalovirus exposure and HLA in healthy donors. The receptor's source is a woman aged 55 to 70 in good health and CMV-seropositive. Material for sequencing was PBMCs.

DNA of the CDR3: TGTGCCAGCAGTGAAGTGCAGGGCTACGAGCAGTACTTC. Translating gives CASSEVQGYEQYF. The chain uses TRBV2 and TRBJ2-7; D may be TRBD1 (5 bases). The CDR3 totals 13 residues. Germline V gene data show CDR1 as SNHLY and CDR2 as FYNNEI. Trimming stripped 1 base from V and 3 bases from J, with 7 bases between.